This entry lists 3 T cell receptor beta chains sequenced from one sample in a study of T cells after yellow fever vaccination. MiXCR, applied by TCRdb to the 5' RACE reads, yields one record per CDR3 protein. The sample lists about 310,000 distinct CDR3 sequences; approximately 3.9% were seen once. Sequencing was performed on PBMCs, taken on the day of the yellow fever booster vaccination. These receptors were obtained from a man aged 18 to 29 who received the YFV17D yellow fever vaccine.

This clonotype showed up many times. The V gene is TRBV10-3, the J gene TRBJ2-3; no reliable D call. V was shortened by 7 bases and J by 2 bases, with 16 bases between the two germline ends. This CDR3 is built from 15 residues. The V gene's germline CDR1 is ENHRY and CDR2 SYGVKD. The CDR3 region is CAITARADNTDTQYF. CDR3 DNA sequence: TGTGCCATCACAGCAAGGGCAGATAACACAGATACGCAGTATTTT.

This clonotype has more than one count but fewer than ten. The chain carries TRBV6-5 and TRBJ2-2; D ambiguous. The germline CDR1 and CDR2 sequences are MNHEY and SVGAGI. This CDR3 has 15 residues. V lost 4 bases, J lost 3 bases, and 12 bases lay in between. The CDR3 DNA reads as TGTGCCAGCAGTTCCCCGGGTTTGCACACCGGGGAGCTGTTTTTT. It translates to CASSSPGLHTGELFF.

This clonotype has a handful of counts. The chain carries TRBV5-1 and TRBJ2-5, with TRBD2 identical over 9 bases. In germline, CDR1 is SGHRS, CDR2 YFSETQ. V lost 4 bases to trimming and J lost 1 base; unmatched junction nucleotides: 5. The length of the CDR3 is 15 residues. CDR3 sequence reads: CASSEQLAGQETQYF. The CDR3 DNA follows: TGCGCCAGCAGCGAACAACTAGCGGGCCAAGAGACCCAGTACTTC.